This is a list of T cell receptor beta chains from one sample in a study of Graves' ophthalmopathy and Graves' hyperthyroidism. Via MiXCR, TCRdb re-called the multiplex PCR reads, giving one row per CDR3 protein. This table holds under 200,000 distinct CDR3 sequences, roughly 37% found once. Source material: peripheral blood. The receptors originated from a woman aged 40 to 55 with Graves' ophthalmopathy. The CDR3 runs from the conserved cysteine through the conserved F or W. Each record gives: clone size, J gene, V gene, D gene, CDR3 DNA, CDR3 protein. A D gene is named only where the DNA matches it firmly. Size values are once, few and many counts, or a class for expanded clones, and some rows have none.

many | TRBJ2-5 | TRBV10-3 | TRBD2 | TGTGCCATCAGTGATCCCCCAGCGGGGGATGAGACCCAGTACTTC | CAISDPPAGDETQYF
- | TRBJ1-1 | TRBV7-2 | - | TGTGCCAGCAGCTTAGCGGCCGGGGTTGGCACTGAAGCTTTCTTT | CASSLAAGVGTEAFF
- | TRBJ2-5 | TRBV6-1 | - | TGTGCCAGCAGTGAAAGAAACAGGGTCTGGGCGGGTGTCAAGACCCAGTACTTC | CASSERNRVWAGVKTQYF
- | TRBJ1-1 | TRBV7-2 | - | TGTGCCAGCAGCCCGGGGGATAGGGACACTGAAGCTTTCTTT | CASSPGDRDTEAFF
many | TRBJ1-2 | TRBV7-2 | TRBD1 | TGTGCCAGCAGTCAGGACAGGGATGGCTACACCTTC | CASSQDRDGYTF
- | TRBJ1-1 | TRBV7-2 | - | TGTGCCAGCAGCTTAGGGCTCGGGGGCACTGAAGCTTTCTTT | CASSLGLGGTEAFF
- | TRBJ2-5 | TRBV7-8 | TRBD2 | TGTGCCAGCAGCTTAGGGCTAGCGGGAGGGTTTCAAGAGACCCAGTACTTC | CASSLGLAGGFQETQYF
many | TRBJ1-2 | TRBV12-3/TRBV12-4 | - | TGTGCCAGCAGTTTAGGGAAAGGTGGCTACACCTTC | CASSLGKGGYTF
many | TRBJ1-6 | TRBV30 | - | TGTGCCTGGAGTGGGATGAGCGGTGCGGGAGGGGATTCACCCCTCCACTTT | CAWSGMSGAGGDSPLHF
- | TRBJ1-5 | TRBV6-1 | TRBD1 | TGTGCCAGCAGCGCGGGACAGGGGGCAAGTAGCAATCAGCCCCAGCATTTT | CASSAGQGASSNQPQHF
- | TRBJ2-7 | TRBV28 | - | TGTGCCAGCAGTCTTAGTCATAGGAGATCCTACGAGCAGTACTTC | CASSLSHRRSYEQYF
many | TRBJ1-5 | TRBV2 | - | TGTGCCAGCAGTCTGAACACTGGGAGTCTTGGCAATCAGCCCCAGCATTTT | CASSLNTGSLGNQPQHF
- | TRBJ2-7 | TRBV6-1 | TRBD2 | TGTGCCAGCAGAGGACTAGCGGGAACCTCCTACGAGCAGTACTTC | CASRGLAGTSYEQYF
many | TRBJ1-6 | TRBV11-2 | - | TGTGCCAGCACCTACAACGTTAGGGCGACGGTGAATTCACCCCTCCACTTT | CASTYNVRATVNSPLHF
few | TRBJ2-7 | TRBV2 | - | TGTGCCAGCAGTGCACAGGTTCAGTACGAGCAGTACTTC | CASSAQVQYEQYF
once | TRBJ2-7 | TRBV6-1 | - | TGTGCCAGCAGAAACGGTAATTTCTACGAGCAGTACTTC | CASRNGNFYEQYF
many | TRBJ2-7 | TRBV5-5 | TRBD2 | TGTGCCAGCAGCGCCAGCGGGAGGTCCGTTTCCTACGAGCAGTACTTC | CASSASGRSVSYEQYF
many | TRBJ1-6 | TRBV5-5 | - | TGTGCCAGCAGCTTGGGTCCGGGCTTCCATAATTCACCCCTCCACTTT | CASSLGPGFHNSPLHF
many | TRBJ2-4 | TRBV30 | - | TGTGCCTGGAGTGTAGAGGGGCTCAAAAACATTCAGTACTTC | CAWSVEGLKNIQYF
- | TRBJ2-7 | TRBV11-2 | - | TGTGCCAGCAGCTTTTCCACGAATATGCTCTCCTACGAGCAGTACTTC | CASSFSTNMLSYEQYF
many | TRBJ1-5 | TRBV7-2 | - | TGTGCCAGCAGCTTAGTCTCTCAGCAGCCCCAGCATTTT | CASSLVSQQPQHF
many | TRBJ2-7 | TRBV20-1 | - | TGCAGTGGTCTGCGGAATTCCTACGAGCAGTACTTC | CSGLRNSYEQYF
- | TRBJ1-3 | TRBV6-4 | TRBD1 | TGTGCCAGCAGTGGCTTTGGACAGGGGCCTCCAATGTCTGGAAAAACCATATATTTT | CASSGFGQGPPMSGKTIYF
- | TRBJ2-5 | TRBV6-1 | - | TGTGCCAGCAGTCGAAGCCTAGGGGTTCAAGAGACCCAGTACTTC | CASSRSLGVQETQYF
- | TRBJ1-2 | TRBV28 | TRBD1 | TGTGCCAGCAGTGGGACAGGGGGTGGCTACACCTTC | CASSGTGGGYTF
- | TRBJ2-2 | TRBV12-3/TRBV12-4 | TRBD1 | TGTGCCAGCAGTTTGACAGGGGGGGTCACCGGGGAGCTGTTTTTT | CASSLTGGVTGELFF
many | TRBJ2-6 | TRBV12-3/TRBV12-4 | - | TGTGCCAGCAGTTTCGGGGTAACTGGGGCCAACGTCCTGACTTTC | CASSFGVTGANVLTF
- | TRBJ2-7 | TRBV25-1 | - | TGTGCCAGCAGAGGACAGTTGTCCTACGAGCAGTACTTC | CASRGQLSYEQYF
- | TRBJ2-4 | TRBV12-3/TRBV12-4 | - | TGTGCCAGCGGGGGGCAGGGTCTTAAAAACATTCAGTACTTC | CASGGQGLKNIQYF
- | TRBJ2-7 | TRBV28 | - | TGTGCCAGCAGTTTAGCCTCTGGCTCCGAGCAGTACTTC | CASSLASGSEQYF
many | TRBJ1-3 | TRBV20-1 | - | TGCAGTGCCCAGAAGGGCCTCTCTGGAAACACCATATATTTT | CSAQKGLSGNTIYF
many | TRBJ2-7 | TRBV6-5 | - | TGTGCCAGCAGTCGACAGGCAGGAGAGCAGTACTTC | CASSRQAGEQYF
many | TRBJ2-2 | TRBV12-3/TRBV12-4 | - | TGTGCCAGCAGTTTCGTCGGACTCGGGGAGCTGTTTTTT | CASSFVGLGELFF
many | TRBJ2-7 | TRBV27 | TRBD1 | TGTGCCAGCAGTTCCTACCTCGGGACAGGGCAGCAGTACTTC | CASSSYLGTGQQYF
many | TRBJ1-1 | TRBV20-1 | - | TGCAGTGCTAGAAGAAGGCAGGCTGGCGCTGAAGCTTTCTTT | CSARRRQAGAEAFF
many | TRBJ2-5 | TRBV11-3 | - | TGTGCCAGCAGCCCACCCGCTGGCATTCTCCAAGAGACCCAGTACTTC | CASSPPAGILQETQYF
many | TRBJ1-2 | TRBV7-2 | - | TGTGCCAGCAGCCGACACCGTAACTATGGCTACACCTTC | CASSRHRNYGYTF
- | TRBJ1-1 | TRBV20-1 | - | TGCAGTGCCCTGGAGGGTCGAATGAACACTGAAGCTTTCTTT | CSALEGRMNTEAFF
- | TRBJ1-2 | TRBV28 | TRBD1 | TGTGCCATCCATGAGACAGGGAGCTATGGCTACACCTTC | CAIHETGSYGYTF
many | TRBJ2-7 | TRBV20-1 | - | TGCAGTGCTAGCGTTGAGGCAACCGGCCCCTACGAGCAGTACTTC | CSASVEATGPYEQYF
many | TRBJ1-1 | TRBV10-3 | - | TGTGCCATCAGCCCTATTTGGGGGACTGAAGCTTTCTTT | CAISPIWGTEAFF
- | TRBJ2-5 | TRBV7-2 | TRBD2 | TGTGCCAGCAGCTTAGGGAGTAGCGGGGGCCAAGAGACCCAGTACTTC | CASSLGSSGGQETQYF
many | TRBJ2-3 | TRBV20-1 | TRBD2 | TGCAGTCCCCCCAGCGGGGGGGCAGATACGCAGTATTTT | CSPPSGGADTQYF
few | TRBJ2-7 | TRBV27 | TRBD1 | TGTGCCAGCAGCGGGACAGGGGGGAGTGTAGAGCAGTACTTC | CASSGTGGSVEQYF
- | TRBJ2-2 | TRBV28 | - | TGTGCCAGCAGTCCAGGACCTGGTTGGACCGGGGAGCTGTTTTTT | CASSPGPGWTGELFF
many | TRBJ1-3 | TRBV28 | - | TGTGCCAGCAGTGAGGACAGCTTGGGATACTCTGGAAACACCATATATTTT | CASSEDSLGYSGNTIYF
many | TRBJ1-2 | TRBV29-1 | TRBD1 | TGCAGCGTAGCACGATGGACAGGGGTTGACTATGGCTACACCTTC | CSVARWTGVDYGYTF
once | TRBJ1-1 | TRBV29-1 | - | TGCAGCGTTGAACTCGGTGGTCTAGCTTTCTTT | CSVELGGLAFF
- | TRBJ2-5 | TRBV12-5 | - | TGTGCCTTATCCCTTTCAGAGACCCAGTACTTC | CALSLSETQYF
many | TRBJ1-2 | TRBV28 | - | TGTGCCAGCAGTTTAAGTCAGGCCCGTGGTGGCTACACCTTC | CASSLSQARGGYTF
- | TRBJ1-1 | TRBV30 | - | TGTGCCTGGAGTAGGACGATGAACACTGAAGCTTTCTTT | CAWSRTMNTEAFF
many | TRBJ1-2 | TRBV10-3 | - | TGTGCCACAGGACAGTTTGGGAGCTATGGCTACACCTTC | CATGQFGSYGYTF
- | TRBJ1-1 | TRBV6-1 | - | TGTGCCAGCAGTGAACACCGGGCGACTGAAGCTTTCTTT | CASSEHRATEAFF
- | TRBJ1-2 | TRBV28 | - | TGTGCCAGCAACCCGGGATCTTATGGCTACACCTTC | CASNPGSYGYTF